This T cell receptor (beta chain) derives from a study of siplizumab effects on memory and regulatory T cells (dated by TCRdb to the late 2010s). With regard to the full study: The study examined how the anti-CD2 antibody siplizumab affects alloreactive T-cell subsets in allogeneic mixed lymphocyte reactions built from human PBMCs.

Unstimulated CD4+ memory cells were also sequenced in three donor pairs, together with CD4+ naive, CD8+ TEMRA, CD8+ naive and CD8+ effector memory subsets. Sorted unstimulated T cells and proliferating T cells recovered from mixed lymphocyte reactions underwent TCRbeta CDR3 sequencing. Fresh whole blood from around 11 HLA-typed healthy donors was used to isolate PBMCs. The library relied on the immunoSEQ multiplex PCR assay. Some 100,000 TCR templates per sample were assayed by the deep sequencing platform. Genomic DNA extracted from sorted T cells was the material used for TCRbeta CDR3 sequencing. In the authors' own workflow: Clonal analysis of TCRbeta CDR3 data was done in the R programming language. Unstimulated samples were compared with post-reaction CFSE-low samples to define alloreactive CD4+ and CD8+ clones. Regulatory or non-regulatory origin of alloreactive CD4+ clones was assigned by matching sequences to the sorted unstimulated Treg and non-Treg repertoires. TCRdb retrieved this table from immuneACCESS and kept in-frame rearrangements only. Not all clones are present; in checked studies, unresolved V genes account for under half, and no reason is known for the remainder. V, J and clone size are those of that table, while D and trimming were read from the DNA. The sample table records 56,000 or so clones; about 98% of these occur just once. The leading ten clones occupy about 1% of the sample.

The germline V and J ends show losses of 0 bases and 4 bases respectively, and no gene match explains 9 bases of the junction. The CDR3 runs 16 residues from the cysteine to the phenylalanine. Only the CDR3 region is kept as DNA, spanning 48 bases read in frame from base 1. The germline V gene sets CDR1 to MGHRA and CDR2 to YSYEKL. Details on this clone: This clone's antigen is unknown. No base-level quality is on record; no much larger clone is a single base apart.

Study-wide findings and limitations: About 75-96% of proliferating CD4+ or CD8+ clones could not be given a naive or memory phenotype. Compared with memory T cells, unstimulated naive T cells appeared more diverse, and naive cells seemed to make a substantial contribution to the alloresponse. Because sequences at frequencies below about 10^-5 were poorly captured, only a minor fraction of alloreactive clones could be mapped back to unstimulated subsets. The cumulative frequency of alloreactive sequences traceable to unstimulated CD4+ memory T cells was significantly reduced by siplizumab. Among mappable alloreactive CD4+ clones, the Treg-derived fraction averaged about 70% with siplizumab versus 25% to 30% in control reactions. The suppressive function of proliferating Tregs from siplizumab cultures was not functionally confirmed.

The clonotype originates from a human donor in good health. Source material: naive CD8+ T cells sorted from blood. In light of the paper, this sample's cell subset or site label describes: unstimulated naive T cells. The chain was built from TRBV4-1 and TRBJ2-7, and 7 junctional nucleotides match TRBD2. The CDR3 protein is CASSQDWAGAGYEQYF. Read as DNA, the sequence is TGCGCCAGCAGCCAAGATTGGGCGGGAGCGGGTTACGAGCAGTACTTC.